This T cell receptor beta chain emerged from a study of CD8 T cells in ankylosing spondylitis. The CDR3 runs 16 residues. With 5 bases removed from V and 1 base from J, the gap between germline ends came to 15 bases. Germline V lookup: CDR1 SEHNR, CDR2 FQNEAQ (reference sequence). A word on this clonotype: The antigen remains unidentified.

Quantitative molecular-barcoded 5'-RACE generated the TCR beta libraries. TCRdb reprocessed the 5' RACE reads via MiXCR and lists one record per CDR3 protein. The sample records approximately 550,000 distinct CDR3 sequences, 10% to 15% being singletons. Broader study findings: Relatively rare in peripheral blood, disease-linked clones were also CD8+. According to the report, clones linked to the disease were significantly enriched in matched synovial fluid samples taken from ankylosing spondylitis patients. The study identified a TCR beta motif of several highly homologous variants that appeared characteristic of ankylosing spondylitis blood.

The chain recombines TRBV7-9 with TRBJ2-1, with a tentative D call TRBD2 (6 bases). Sequencing was carried out using blood, either unsorted or a sorted T cell fraction (not recorded which). This clonotype originated in a male donor with ankylosing spondylitis. Here the CDR3 reads CASSLEGGKSYNEQFF. In DNA form, the CDR3 reads TGTGCCAGCAGCCTAGAGGGAGGAAAATCCTACAATGAGCAGTTCTTC.